Following are 18 T cell receptor beta chains from one sample sequenced in a study of cytomegalovirus exposure and HLA in healthy donors. PCR amplification relied on 60 Vbeta primers (plus 13 Jbeta primers). Using immunoSEQ multiplex PCR, the repertoire was profiled, and TCRdb retains in-frame clones only, with some absent. This table holds approximately 45,000 clones. The sample was PBMCs. The source of these receptors is a woman aged 40 to 50 in good health and CMV-seronegative.

This rearrangement joins TRBV6-5 to TRBJ2-7; the D gene is possibly TRBD2 (6 bases). Germline-derived CDR1 and CDR2 are MNHEY and SVGAGI. There are 12 residues in the CDR3. V was pared by 4 bases and J by 2 bases, with 6 bases between. The CDR3 DNA reads as TGTGCCAGCAGTTCTAGCGCCTACGAGCAGTACTTC. It specifies CASSSSAYEQYF.

The chain carries TRBV5-4 and TRBJ2-5; D possibly corresponds to TRBD1 (6 bases). This CDR3 has 15 amino acids. V gave up 3 bases and J gave up 2 bases, with 14 bases separating them. CDR1 is SGHNT, CDR2 YYREEE, per germline (reference sequence). CDR3 loop: CASSSPWGTQETQYF. The CDR3, as DNA: TGTGCCAGCAGCTCCCCTTGGGGGACACAAGAGACCCAGTACTTC.

CDR3 residues: CASSHVGGGVGEKLFF. CDR3 sequence (DNA): TGTGCCAGCAGCCATGTCGGAGGGGGCGTTGGGGAAAAACTGTTTTTT. The rearrangement joins TRBV11-2 to TRBJ1-4; 7 positions agree with TRBD1. The J segment lost 8 bases and the V segment lost 5 bases, leaving 14 bases of the junction unmatched. The CDR3 covers 16 residues. Germline V gives CDR1 SGHAT, CDR2 FQNNGV.

This sequence joins TRBV19 and TRBJ2-7, with 9 bases lining up with TRBD2. CDR3 length: 15 residues. V lost 4 bases, J lost 1 base, and 5 bases stayed unmatched. Germline CDR1 and CDR2: LNHDA and SQIVND (reference sequence). The CDR3 coding sequence is TGTGCCAGTAGTACGGCTAGCGGGGAATCCTACGAGCAGTACTTC. Translation gives CASSTASGESYEQYF.

The chain employs TRBV5-1 and TRBJ1-1; 10 nucleotides match TRBD1. This CDR3 contains 18 residues. The ends lost 3 bases at V and 0 bases at J; junction bases unmatched: 11. CDR1 is SGHRS, CDR2 YFSETQ, per germline. CDR3 bases: TGCGCCAGCAGCTATGTAACCGGGACAGGGGACGTGAACACTGAAGCTTTCTTT. Amino acid sequence: CASSYVTGTGDVNTEAFF.

The CDR3 DNA follows: TGTGCCAGCAGTGTAGCGGGAGGAACTAATGAAAAACTGTTTTTT. It is translated as CASSVAGGTNEKLFF. This chain joins TRBV6-1 and TRBJ1-4; no clear D gene. The CDR3 loop spans 15 amino acids. Germline V lookup: CDR1 MNHNS, CDR2 SASEGT. The V and J ends lost 4 bases and 1 base respectively, with 10 bases between them.

The chain uses TRBV19 and TRBJ1-5; D gene ambiguous. The length of the CDR3 is 18 residues. Germline CDR1 reads LNHDA; CDR2 reads SQIVND (reference sequence). Trimming took 8 bases from V and 0 from J, leaving 23 bases between them. CDR3 coding DNA: TGTGCCAGTTCCCGGGGAAGGGTGGTTGGCCATAGCAATCAGCCCCAGCATTTT. Its translation is CASSRGRVVGHSNQPQHF.

The chain carries TRBV30 and TRBJ2-1; 9 nucleotides match TRBD2. V lost 4 bases, J lost 8 bases, and 6 bases stayed unmatched. The CDR3 contains 13 residues. Germline V lookup: CDR1 GTSNPN, CDR2 SVGIG (reference sequence). CDR3 in DNA: TGTGCCTGGAAGTACGGCGGGAGGGATGAGCAGTTCTTC. Translation: CAWKYGGRDEQFF.

The V and J genes are TRBV25-1 and TRBJ1-1; 7 bases are a match to TRBD1. Germline V gene data show CDR1 as MGHDK and CDR2 as SYGVNS. The CDR3 has 18 residues. The V segment lost 3 bases and the J segment 0 bases; nucleotides outside the gene matches: 13. DNA of the CDR3: TGTGCCAGCAGTGAGCAAGACAGGGCCTGGGGGATGAACACTGAAGCTTTCTTT. It yields the protein CASSEQDRAWGMNTEAFF. Combining the CDR3 with reference TRBV25-1 and TRBJ1-1 gives the whole variable domain EADIYQTPRYLVIGTGKKITLECSQTMGHDKMYWYQQDPGMELHLIHYSYGVNSTEKGDLSSESTVSRIRTEHFPLTLESARPSHTSQYLCASSEQDRAWGMNTEAFFGQGTRLTVV.

The rearrangement uses TRBV9 and TRBJ2-7, with TRBD1 as a possible D gene (5 bases). Germline-derived CDR1 and CDR2 are SGDLS and YYNGEE. With 4 bases removed from V and 1 base from J, the gap between germline ends came to 9 bases. This CDR3 contains 13 residues. CDR3 bases: TGTGCCAGCAGCCCTGGGGCTTCCTACGAGCAGTACTTC. This sequence encodes CASSPGASYEQYF.

The chain is built from TRBV27 and TRBJ1-1; no definite D call. Germline CDR1 is MNHEY and CDR2 is SMNVEV (reference sequence). Trimming shortened V by 2 bases and J by 7 bases, and 11 bases separated the two germline ends. This CDR3 is built from 13 residues. The chain's CDR3 is CASSLGGYGEAFF. CDR3 DNA: TGTGCCAGCAGTTTAGGAGGGTATGGTGAAGCTTTCTTT.

This rearrangement joins TRBV28 to TRBJ2-7, with TRBD2 matching 8 bases. Unmatched junction bases numbered 10, after V lost 2 bases and J lost 4 bases. CDR1 is MDHEN and CDR2 is SYDVKM in the germline V gene. The CDR3 totals 16 residues. CDR3 sequence reads: CASSLEAASGPYEQYF. CDR3 bases: TGTGCCAGCAGTTTAGAAGCGGCTAGCGGGCCTTACGAGCAGTACTTC.

The chain combines TRBV25-1 with TRBJ2-7; tentatively, D is TRBD2 (6 bases). The CDR3 consists of 13 residues. Germline V gene data show CDR1 as MGHDK and CDR2 as SYGVNS. Trimming took off 3 bases at V and 7 bases at J, with 13 bases between the two ends. The CDR3 DNA reads as TGTGCCAGCAGTGATCCTAAGGAGGGGGAGCAGTACTTC. Translating gives CASSDPKEGEQYF.

The V gene is TRBV28, the J gene TRBJ2-7, with a weak D call TRBD1 (6 bases). The CDR3 is 15 amino acids. V lost 2 bases and J lost 3, with 14 bases in between. The V gene's germline CDR1 is MDHEN and CDR2 SYDVKM. CDR3 nucleotide sequence: TGTGCCAGCAGTTTACACGGGACACAGATCTACGAGCAGTACTTC. Encoded protein: CASSLHGTQIYEQYF.

V is TRBV6-1 and J is TRBJ1-4; maybe TRBD1 (5 bases). The germline V gene encodes CDR1 MNHNS and CDR2 SASEGT. Trimming stripped 5 bases from V and 7 bases from J, with 17 bases between. The CDR3 is 15 residues long. In nucleotides, the CDR3 is TGTGCCAGCAGTTCGGAACAGGCCTTTGTTGAAAAACTGTTTTTT. Protein sequence: CASSSEQAFVEKLFF.

A word on this clone: At one boundary the junction diverges from the germline segment, which might be a read error. The CDR3: CATGTSGSPQENQYF. The DNA for the CDR3 is TGTGCCACCGGGACTAGCGGGAGCCCCCAAGAGAACCAGTACTTC. The J gene is TRBJ2-5, the V gene TRBV10-3; 14 nucleotides align to TRBD2. From germline, CDR1 is ENHRY and CDR2 SYGVKD. The CDR3 spans 15 residues.

The V gene is TRBV4-1, the J gene TRBJ2-6, with 9 nucleotides matching TRBD2. The CDR3 length is 19 residues. CDR1 is MGHRA and CDR2 is YSYEKL in the germline V gene. With 0 bases clipped from V and 0 bases from J, the junction kept 6 bases outside the gene matches. This CDR3 reads CASSQEVAGVSSGANVLTF. The CDR3, as DNA: TGCGCCAGCAGCCAAGAGGTAGCGGGGGTGTCCTCTGGGGCCAACGTCCTGACTTTC.

The V and J genes are TRBV6-1 and TRBJ1-5, with 9 bases matching TRBD1. The ends lost 7 bases at V and 1 base at J; junction bases unmatched: 5. The CDR3 is 15 residues long. CDR1 MNHNS and CDR2 SASEGT come from the germline V gene. CDR3 sequence: CASIIDRGSNQPQHF. For the CDR3, the DNA is TGTGCCAGCATCATAGACAGGGGGAGCAATCAGCCCCAGCATTTT.